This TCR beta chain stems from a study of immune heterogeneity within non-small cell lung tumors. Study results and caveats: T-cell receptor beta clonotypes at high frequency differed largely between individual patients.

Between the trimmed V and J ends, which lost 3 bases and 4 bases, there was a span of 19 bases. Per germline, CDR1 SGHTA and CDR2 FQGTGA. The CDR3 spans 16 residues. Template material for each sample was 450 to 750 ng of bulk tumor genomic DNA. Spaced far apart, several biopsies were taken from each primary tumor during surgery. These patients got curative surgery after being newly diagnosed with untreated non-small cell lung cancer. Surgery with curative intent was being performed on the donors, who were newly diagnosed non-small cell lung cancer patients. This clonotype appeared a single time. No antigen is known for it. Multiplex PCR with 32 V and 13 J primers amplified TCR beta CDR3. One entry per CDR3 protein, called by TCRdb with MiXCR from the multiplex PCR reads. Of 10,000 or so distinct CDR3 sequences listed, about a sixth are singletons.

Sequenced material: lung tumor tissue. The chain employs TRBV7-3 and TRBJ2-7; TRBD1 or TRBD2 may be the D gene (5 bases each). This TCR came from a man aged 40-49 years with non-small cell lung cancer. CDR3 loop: CASSFYFGAGRYEQYV. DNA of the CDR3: TGTGCCAGCAGCTTTTATTTTGGGGCAGGGAGATACGAGCAGTACGTC.